A selection of T cell receptor beta chains follows, all from one sample in a study of blood T cell repertoires in COVID-19. Sequencing used immunoSEQ multiplex PCR; TCRdb keeps in-frame clones, though not all of them. The data contain roughly 140,000 clones, under 85% of them seen just once; the ten biggest clones take up around 1.6%. Specimen: PBMCs or T cells enriched from blood (not recorded which). The source of these receptors is a woman aged 18 to 35 who had been exposed to COVID-19. CDR3s include the opening cysteine and the closing phenylalanine or tryptophan. D genes are given only for firm matches. The size entry is marked missing in some rows and otherwise reads once, few, many or a size class.

D gene	V gene	clone size	J gene	CDR3 protein	CDR3 DNA
TRBD1	TRBV6-4	-	TRBJ2-6	CASSGAPGQGYSGANVLTF	TGTGCCAGCAGTGGGGCCCCGGGACAGGGGTACTCTGGGGCCAACGTCCTGACTTTC
-	TRBV12-3/TRBV12-4	-	TRBJ1-6	CASSFGVSSPLHF	TGTGCCAGCAGTTTCGGGGTTAGCTCACCCCTCCACTTT
-	TRBV28	-	TRBJ1-1	CASSSRDILNTEAFF	TGTGCCAGCAGTTCCCGGGACATTTTGAACACTGAAGCTTTCTTT
TRBD1	TRBV11-3	-	TRBJ2-2	CASSGTRGIDTGELFF	TGTGCCAGCAGCGGAACCAGGGGGATTGACACCGGGGAGCTGTTTTTT
-	TRBV19	-	TRBJ1-2	CASSPEGQGYGYTF	TGTGCCAGTAGCCCGGAGGGCCAAGGGTATGGCTACACCTTC
TRBD1	TRBV11-2	-	TRBJ2-5	CASSSSGGGETQYF	TGTGCCAGCAGCTCATCAGGGGGCGGAGAGACCCAGTACTTC
TRBD1	TRBV3-1/TRBV3-2	-	TRBJ1-2	CASSPDRGIYGYTF	TGTGCCAGCAGCCCCGACAGGGGGATCTATGGCTACACCTTC
TRBD1	TRBV28	-	TRBJ1-2	CASRTGQAGGGYTF	TGTGCCAGCAGGACAGGACAGGCCGGCGGTGGCTACACCTTC
-	TRBV10-3	few	TRBJ1-2	CAISHLDSVTQGYTF	TGTGCCATCAGCCACCTGGACAGTGTCACTCAAGGCTACACCTTC
TRBD1	TRBV27	-	TRBJ1-4	CASRTGAGEKLFF	TGTGCCAGCAGGACAGGGGCTGGAGAAAAACTGTTTTTT
-	TRBV5-1	-	TRBJ1-3	CASSLGAQENTIYF	TGCGCCAGCAGCTTGGGGGCTCAAGAAAACACCATATATTTT
TRBD2	TRBV7-9	-	TRBJ2-3	CASSSASGQYF	TGTGCCAGCAGCTCTGCTAGCGGCCAGTATTTT
-	TRBV19	-	TRBJ1-3	CASKGGSSGNTIYF	TGTGCCAGTAAAGGGGGTTCCTCTGGAAACACCATATATTTT
TRBD2	TRBV4-1	-	TRBJ2-2	CASSPMSGLAENTGELFF	TGCGCCAGCAGCCCCATGTCCGGACTAGCGGAAAACACCGGGGAGCTGTTTTTT
TRBD1	TRBV5-1	-	TRBJ2-7	CASSSLAGTGTYEQYF	TGCGCCAGCAGCTCGCTGGCCGGGACAGGTACCTACGAGCAGTACTTC
TRBD2	TRBV9	-	TRBJ2-1	CASSGEALADPYNEQFF	TGTGCCAGCAGCGGGGAAGCACTAGCGGACCCCTACAATGAGCAGTTCTTC
TRBD2	TRBV6-5	-	TRBJ2-7	CASVGTSAYEQYF	TGTGCCAGCGTCGGGACTAGCGCCTACGAGCAGTACTTC
-	TRBV19	-	TRBJ1-3	CASSIEASGNTIYF	TGTGCCAGTAGTATAGAGGCCTCTGGAAACACCATATATTTT
TRBD1	TRBV5-5	-	TRBJ2-5	CASSLMGQGQETQYF	TGTGCCAGCAGCTTGATGGGACAGGGGCAAGAGACCCAGTACTTC
TRBD2	TRBV7-8	-	TRBJ2-7	CASSSLTSGGYEQYF	TGTGCCAGCAGTTCCCTGACTAGCGGGGGTTACGAGCAGTACTTC
TRBD1	TRBV6-6	-	TRBJ2-5	CASSPGPQPGGQETQYF	TGTGCCAGCAGTCCAGGCCCCCAGCCAGGGGGCCAAGAGACCCAGTACTTC
TRBD1	TRBV28	once	TRBJ2-7	CASFRGGTGGSYEQYF	TGTGCCAGCTTCCGTGGGGGGACAGGGGGGTCCTACGAGCAGTACTTC
-	TRBV20-1	-	TRBJ1-1	CSASPQDTEAFF	TGCAGTGCTAGTCCACAGGACACTGAAGCTTTCTTT
TRBD1	TRBV10-3	-	TRBJ2-5	CAISGRDRGQETQYF	TGTGCCATCAGTGGCCGGGACAGGGGGCAAGAGACCCAGTACTTC
-	TRBV19	-	TRBJ2-1	CASSPLGAGSYNEQFF	TGTGCCAGTAGCCCCCTGGGCGCCGGTTCCTACAATGAGCAGTTCTTC
-	TRBV30	-	TRBJ2-7	CALGGKARTYEQYF	TGTGCCCTGGGCGGGAAGGCCCGAACCTACGAGCAGTACTTC
-	TRBV24-1	-	TRBJ2-2	CATRGRGNTGELFF	TGTGCCACCAGGGGTCGCGGGAACACCGGGGAGCTGTTTTTT
-	TRBV4-2	-	TRBJ1-4	CASSSYREAEKLFF	TGTGCCAGCAGCTCCTACAGGGAAGCTGAAAAACTGTTTTTT
-	TRBV5-5	-	TRBJ1-5	CASSLGGGLSNQPQHF	TGTGCCAGCAGCTTGGGTGGGGGGTTAAGCAATCAGCCCCAGCATTTT
TRBD2	TRBV18	-	TRBJ2-5	CASSPSSGGETQYF	TGTGCCAGCTCACCATCTTCGGGGGGGGAGACCCAGTACTTC
TRBD1	TRBV25-1	-	TRBJ1-2	CASSDPDRGLGYGYTF	TGTGCCAGCAGTGATCCGGACAGGGGGCTCGGCTATGGCTACACCTTC
TRBD1	TRBV6-5	few	TRBJ2-7	CASSATGTGSYEQYF	TGTGCCAGCAGCGCCACGGGGACAGGGTCCTACGAGCAGTACTTC
TRBD1	TRBV7-8	-	TRBJ1-4	CASSTPQRGRAEKLFF	TGTGCCAGCAGCACCCCTCAGAGGGGGCGAGCTGAAAAACTGTTTTTT
TRBD2	TRBV7-2	few	TRBJ2-7	CASSLGLDREQYF	TGTGCCAGCAGCTTGGGACTAGACCGCGAGCAGTACTTC
TRBD1	TRBV3-1/TRBV3-2	-	TRBJ2-1	CASSHRDRGHNEQFF	TGTGCCAGCAGCCACCGGGACAGGGGCCACAATGAGCAGTTCTTC
-	TRBV2	-	TRBJ2-2	CASRQGSSTGELFF	TGTGCCAGCAGGCAGGGGTCCAGCACCGGGGAGCTGTTTTTT
TRBD1	TRBV7-8	-	TRBJ2-1	CASSPHRTGTYNEQFF	TGTGCCAGCAGCCCCCACAGGACAGGGACTTACAATGAGCAGTTCTTC
TRBD1	TRBV9	-	TRBJ2-2	CASSAPGQGITGELFF	TGTGCCAGCAGCGCGCCGGGACAGGGTATAACCGGGGAGCTGTTTTTT
TRBD2	TRBV4-1	-	TRBJ2-1	CASSRTTRLAGGNEQFF	TGCGCCAGCAGCCGTACTACAAGGCTAGCGGGAGGGAATGAGCAGTTCTTC
TRBD1	TRBV5-1	once	TRBJ1-3	CASSMGQGGGNTIYF	TGCGCCAGCAGCATGGGACAGGGGGGAGGAAACACCATATATTTT
TRBD1	TRBV6-4	-	TRBJ1-2	CASSVNRGDDLYTF	TGTGCCAGCAGTGTGAACAGGGGAGATGACTTGTACACCTTC
TRBD1	TRBV2	-	TRBJ2-5	CASSPRTGEETQYF	TGTGCCAGCAGTCCGCGGACAGGGGAAGAGACCCAGTACTTC
-	TRBV21-1	-	TRBJ1-6	CASSVNNINSPLHF	TGTGCCAGCAGCGTCAACAATATTAACTCACCCCTCCACTTT
-	TRBV3-1/TRBV3-2	few	TRBJ1-6	CASSPQGTNSPLHF	TGTGCCAGCAGCCCGCAGGGTACAAATTCACCCCTCCACTTT
-	TRBV29-1	once	TRBJ2-7	CSVVPSPLIYEQYF	TGCAGCGTTGTACCCAGTCCCTTAATCTACGAGCAGTACTTC
TRBD2	TRBV7-9	-	TRBJ2-3	CASSLGLSGRATDTQYF	TGTGCCAGCAGCTTAGGTTTAAGCGGGAGGGCCACGGATACGCAGTATTTT
-	TRBV24-1	once	TRBJ1-5	CATSSGGAGNQPQHF	TGTGCCACCAGTTCTGGGGGCGCTGGCAATCAGCCCCAGCATTTT
-	TRBV19	few	TRBJ1-1	CASSIGGLPGAFF	TGTGCCAGTAGTATAGGGGGACTCCCGGGAGCTTTCTTT
TRBD1	TRBV15	-	TRBJ2-2	CATSEAGGRTGELFF	TGTGCCACCAGCGAGGCAGGGGGCAGGACCGGGGAGCTGTTTTTT